This T cell receptor beta chain originates from a study of OX40 agonist ivuxolimab in advanced cancers. Germline loops: CDR1 SGHKS, CDR2 YYEKEE (reference sequence). V shed 1 base, J shed 8 bases, and the junction held 5 bases outside the gene matches. This CDR3 is 13 amino acids long. Produced via immunoSEQ multiplex PCR; TCRdb's table is partial and in-frame only. This sample carries some 70,000 clones, less than 90% of them seen once, and the ten largest clones take about 2.5%. This receptor was taken from an adult with an advanced solid tumor such as melanoma, head and neck, liver or kidney cancer. The sample was CD4+ or CD8+ T cells sorted from blood, taken in a trial of the OX40 agonist ivuxolimab. The chain uses TRBV5-5 and TRBJ1-1; 7 bases match TRBD1. This CDR3 reads CASSLTGAEEAFF. The CDR3 coding sequence is TGTGCCAGCAGCTTGACAGGGGCCGAGGAAGCTTTCTTT.